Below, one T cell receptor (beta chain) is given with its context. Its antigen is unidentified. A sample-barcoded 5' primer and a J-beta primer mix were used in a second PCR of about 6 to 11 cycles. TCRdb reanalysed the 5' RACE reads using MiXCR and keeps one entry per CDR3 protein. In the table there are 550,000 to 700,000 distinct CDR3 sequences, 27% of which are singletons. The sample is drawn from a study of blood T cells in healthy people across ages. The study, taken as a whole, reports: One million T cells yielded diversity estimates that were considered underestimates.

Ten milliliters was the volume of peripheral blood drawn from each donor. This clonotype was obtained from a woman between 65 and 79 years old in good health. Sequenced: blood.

The CDR3 coding sequence is TGTGCCAGCAGCCCCCCAGGGGGGCAAGACGAGATCGAGACCCAGTACTTC. This encodes CASSPPGGQDEIETQYF. V usage is TRBV6-1 and J usage is TRBJ2-5; tentative D call: TRBD1 (7 bases). The CDR3 extends over 17 amino acids. Germline CDR1 MNHNS, CDR2 SASEGT. Deletions cut 6 bases from V and 5 bases from J, with 25 bases between.